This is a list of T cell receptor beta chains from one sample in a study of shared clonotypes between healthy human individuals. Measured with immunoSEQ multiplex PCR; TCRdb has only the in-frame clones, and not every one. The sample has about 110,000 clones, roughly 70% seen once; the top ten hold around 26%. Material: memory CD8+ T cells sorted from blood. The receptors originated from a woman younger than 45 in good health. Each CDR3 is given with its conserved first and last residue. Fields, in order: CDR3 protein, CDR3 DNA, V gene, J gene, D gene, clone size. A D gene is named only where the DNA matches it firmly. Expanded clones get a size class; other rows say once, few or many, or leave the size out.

CDR3aa: CASSEFRLAGNNEQFF
CDR3nt: TGTGCCAGCAGTGAATTTCGCCTAGCGGGAAACAATGAGCAGTTCTTC
v_gene: TRBV2
j_gene: TRBJ2-1
d_gene: TRBD2
abundance: once

CDR3aa: CASSVSSCLVYDGSAGELFF
CDR3nt: TGTGCCAGCAGCGTAAGCTCGTGTCTGGTTTATGACGGGAGTGCCGGGGAGCTGTTTTTT
v_gene: TRBV9
j_gene: TRBJ2-2
d_gene: NA
abundance: NA

CDR3aa: CASSLDRVAGELFF
CDR3nt: TGTGCCAGCAGCTTGGACCGTGTGGCCGGGGAGCTGTTTTTT
v_gene: TRBV5-6
j_gene: TRBJ2-2
d_gene: NA
abundance: NA

CDR3aa: CASTAQRAKNIQYF
CDR3nt: TGTGCCAGCACGGCCCAGCGTGCCAAAAACATTCAGTACTTC
v_gene: TRBV6-6
j_gene: TRBJ2-4
d_gene: NA
abundance: NA

CDR3aa: CASSPRTRSLSYEQYF
CDR3nt: TGTGCCAGCAGTCCCCGGACTAGGTCTCTTTCCTACGAGCAGTACTTC
v_gene: TRBV28
j_gene: TRBJ2-7
d_gene: TRBD2
abundance: NA

CDR3aa: CASSWGLAGVNEQYF
CDR3nt: TGTGCCAGCAGCTGGGGACTAGCGGGAGTAAACGAGCAGTACTTC
v_gene: TRBV5-4
j_gene: TRBJ2-7
d_gene: TRBD2
abundance: NA

CDR3aa: CASSYTGSHEQYF
CDR3nt: TGTGCCAGCAGTTATACAGGGTCCCACGAGCAGTACTTC
v_gene: TRBV6-6
j_gene: TRBJ2-7
d_gene: NA
abundance: few

CDR3aa: CASSDLAGEGADTQYF
CDR3nt: TGTGCCAGCAGTGACCTAGCGGGAGAAGGGGCAGATACGCAGTATTTT
v_gene: TRBV6-4
j_gene: TRBJ2-3
d_gene: TRBD2
abundance: many

CDR3aa: CASSPRTIDNEQFF
CDR3nt: TGTGCCAGCAGCCCCCGGACTATAGACAATGAGCAGTTCTTC
v_gene: TRBV7-2
j_gene: TRBJ2-1
d_gene: NA
abundance: NA

CDR3aa: CAWFSGRIYEQYF
CDR3nt: TGTGCCTGGTTTAGCGGGAGGATCTACGAGCAGTACTTC
v_gene: TRBV30
j_gene: TRBJ2-7
d_gene: TRBD2
abundance: NA

CDR3aa: CASSLGRRQGNEQFF
CDR3nt: TGTGCCAGCAGCTTAGGCCGACGTCAGGGAAATGAGCAGTTCTTC
v_gene: TRBV11-2
j_gene: TRBJ2-1
d_gene: NA
abundance: many

CDR3aa: CASTIGGLDYGYTF
CDR3nt: TGTGCCAGTACCATCGGGGGGCTTGACTATGGCTACACCTTC
v_gene: TRBV19
j_gene: TRBJ1-2
d_gene: NA
abundance: few

CDR3aa: CASSMNLWTGGNTGELFF
CDR3nt: TGTGCCAGTAGTATGAATCTTTGGACAGGGGGGAACACCGGGGAGCTGTTTTTT
v_gene: TRBV19
j_gene: TRBJ2-2
d_gene: TRBD1
abundance: NA

CDR3aa: CASSESGSTYEQYF
CDR3nt: TGTGCCAGCAGTGAATCTGGCAGTACCTACGAGCAGTACTTC
v_gene: TRBV25-1
j_gene: TRBJ2-7
d_gene: NA
abundance: NA

CDR3aa: CASSRGRRGQETQYF
CDR3nt: TGTGCCAGTAGTCGGGGTCGGAGGGGCCAAGAGACCCAGTACTTC
v_gene: TRBV19
j_gene: TRBJ2-5
d_gene: NA
abundance: NA

CDR3aa: CASSQGLMTYEQYF
CDR3nt: TGTGCCAGCAGCCAGGGCTTAATGACCTACGAGCAGTACTTC
v_gene: TRBV5-4
j_gene: TRBJ2-7
d_gene: NA
abundance: NA

CDR3aa: CASSERSPPLGYYEQYF
CDR3nt: TGTGCCAGCAGTGAAAGGTCCCCCCCTCTGGGCTACTACGAGCAGTACTTC
v_gene: TRBV25-1
j_gene: TRBJ2-7
d_gene: NA
abundance: few

CDR3aa: CAWTPSRIYEQYF
CDR3nt: TGTGCCTGGACTCCGAGCCGAATCTACGAGCAGTACTTC
v_gene: TRBV30
j_gene: TRBJ2-7
d_gene: NA
abundance: few

CDR3aa: CASKRRREYETYGYTF
CDR3nt: TGTGCCAGCAAGCGCAGACGAGAGTACGAAACCTATGGCTACACCTTC
v_gene: TRBV5-2
j_gene: TRBJ1-2
d_gene: NA
abundance: NA

CDR3aa: CASSPRQYSGANVLTF
CDR3nt: TGTGCCAGCAGCCCCCGACAGTACTCTGGGGCCAACGTCCTGACTTTC
v_gene: TRBV7-9
j_gene: TRBJ2-6
d_gene: NA
abundance: few

CDR3aa: CASSSRRTDTQYF
CDR3nt: TGTGCCAGCAGTTCGCGCCGCACAGATACGCAGTATTTT
v_gene: TRBV27
j_gene: TRBJ2-3
d_gene: NA
abundance: NA

CDR3aa: CASSQEREGYNEQFF
CDR3nt: TGTGCCAGCAGCCAAGAGCGGGAGGGGTACAATGAGCAGTTCTTC
v_gene: TRBV4-2
j_gene: TRBJ2-1
d_gene: TRBD2
abundance: NA

CDR3aa: CASREGGTGHEQFF
CDR3nt: TGCGCCAGCAGGGAGGGGGGGACAGGGCATGAGCAGTTCTTC
v_gene: TRBV10-2
j_gene: TRBJ2-1
d_gene: TRBD1
abundance: NA

CDR3aa: CSGGTSGETQYF
CDR3nt: TGCAGCGGTGGGACTAGTGGGGAGACCCAGTACTTC
v_gene: TRBV29-1
j_gene: TRBJ2-5
d_gene: TRBD2
abundance: NA

CDR3aa: CASSLLGRTDNGYTF
CDR3nt: TGTGCCAGCAGCTTACTGGGACGGACCGATAATGGCTACACCTTC
v_gene: TRBV5-6
j_gene: TRBJ1-2
d_gene: NA
abundance: NA

CDR3aa: CASRLTGGNTEAFF
CDR3nt: TGTGCCAGCAGATTGACAGGGGGCAACACTGAAGCTTTCTTT
v_gene: TRBV7-9
j_gene: TRBJ1-1
d_gene: TRBD1
abundance: NA

CDR3aa: CSAVPGTGTYEQYF
CDR3nt: TGCAGCGCTGTCCCCGGGACAGGGACCTACGAGCAGTACTTC
v_gene: TRBV29-1
j_gene: TRBJ2-7
d_gene: TRBD1
abundance: few

CDR3aa: CASSYERGSSYNEQFF
CDR3nt: TGCGCCAGCAGCTATGAGCGGGGCAGCTCCTACAATGAGCAGTTCTTC
v_gene: TRBV5-1
j_gene: TRBJ2-1
d_gene: TRBD2
abundance: NA

CDR3aa: CASSLQISNQPQHF
CDR3nt: TGTGCCAGCAGTTTACAGATTAGCAATCAGCCCCAGCATTTT
v_gene: TRBV28
j_gene: TRBJ1-5
d_gene: NA
abundance: NA

CDR3aa: CASSRGTVGTEAFF
CDR3nt: TGCGCCAGCAGCAGAGGGACAGTTGGAACTGAAGCTTTCTTT
v_gene: TRBV5-1
j_gene: TRBJ1-1
d_gene: TRBD1
abundance: NA

CDR3aa: CASPLCEQYF
CDR3nt: TGTGCCAGCCCTCTCTGCGAGCAGTACTTC
v_gene: TRBV27
j_gene: TRBJ2-7
d_gene: NA
abundance: NA

CDR3aa: CASSTSTSGRTTYNEQFF
CDR3nt: TGTGCCAGCAGTACCTCAACTAGCGGGAGGACCACCTACAATGAGCAGTTCTTC
v_gene: TRBV28
j_gene: TRBJ2-1
d_gene: TRBD2
abundance: NA

CDR3aa: CASSSGLAGVEQYF
CDR3nt: TGCGCCAGCAGCTCAGGACTAGCCGGGGTGGAGCAGTACTTC
v_gene: TRBV5-1
j_gene: TRBJ2-7
d_gene: TRBD2
abundance: NA

CDR3aa: CASSVGTGGTDTQYF
CDR3nt: TGTGCCAGCAGTGTCGGGACAGGAGGCACAGATACGCAGTATTTT
v_gene: TRBV25-1
j_gene: TRBJ2-3
d_gene: TRBD1
abundance: many

CDR3aa: CATSSRGSATDTQYF
CDR3nt: TGTGCCACCAGCAGCCGTGGGTCGGCGACAGATACGCAGTATTTT
v_gene: TRBV15
j_gene: TRBJ2-3
d_gene: NA
abundance: NA

CDR3aa: CASSRVVYGYTF
CDR3nt: TGTGCCAGCAGCCGGGTAGTGTATGGCTACACCTTC
v_gene: TRBV28
j_gene: TRBJ1-2
d_gene: NA
abundance: NA

CDR3aa: CASSPGPINEQFF
CDR3nt: TGTGCCAGCAGTCCAGGACCAATTAATGAGCAGTTCTTC
v_gene: TRBV27
j_gene: TRBJ2-1
d_gene: NA
abundance: few

CDR3aa: CASSDSGTGVTDTQYF
CDR3nt: TGTGCCAGCAGTGACTCCGGGACAGGGGTAACAGATACGCAGTATTTT
v_gene: TRBV6-4
j_gene: TRBJ2-3
d_gene: TRBD1
abundance: NA

CDR3aa: CASKKGYTGELFF
CDR3nt: TGTGCCAGCAAGAAGGGGTACACCGGGGAGCTGTTTTTT
v_gene: TRBV28
j_gene: TRBJ2-2
d_gene: NA
abundance: NA

CDR3aa: CASSQVSAIYEQYF
CDR3nt: TGCGCCAGCAGCCAAGTTAGCGCCATCTACGAGCAGTACTTC
v_gene: TRBV4-1
j_gene: TRBJ2-7
d_gene: NA
abundance: many

CDR3aa: CASSQQTSGRRVAGELFF
CDR3nt: TGCGCCAGCAGCCAACAGACTAGCGGGAGAAGGGTAGCCGGGGAGCTGTTTTTT
v_gene: TRBV4-1
j_gene: TRBJ2-2
d_gene: TRBD2
abundance: NA

CDR3aa: CASSYLAGGLNTEAFF
CDR3nt: TGTGCCAGCAGTTACTTGGCAGGGGGCTTGAACACTGAAGCTTTCTTT
v_gene: TRBV6-5
j_gene: TRBJ1-1
d_gene: TRBD1
abundance: many

CDR3aa: CASSSLGLAGSYEQYF
CDR3nt: TGTGCCAGCAGCTCCCTAGGGCTAGCGGGCTCCTACGAGCAGTACTTC
v_gene: TRBV13
j_gene: TRBJ2-7
d_gene: TRBD2
abundance: NA

CDR3aa: CASSQSLRVREKLFF
CDR3nt: TGTGCCAGCAGCCAGTCCCTCAGGGTACGGGAAAAACTGTTTTTT
v_gene: TRBV4-2
j_gene: TRBJ1-4
d_gene: NA
abundance: NA

CDR3aa: CASSSILPYRVEGYNEQFF
CDR3nt: TGCGCCAGCAGCTCCATCCTTCCTTATAGGGTAGAGGGGTACAATGAGCAGTTCTTC
v_gene: TRBV5-1
j_gene: TRBJ2-1
d_gene: NA
abundance: NA

CDR3aa: CAISHRSGRYNEQFF
CDR3nt: TGTGCCATCAGTCATAGAAGCGGCAGGTACAATGAGCAGTTCTTC
v_gene: TRBV10-3
j_gene: TRBJ2-1
d_gene: NA
abundance: NA

CDR3aa: CASSPGVAGDNEQFF
CDR3nt: TGTGCCAGCAGCCCCGGGGTAGCGGGAGACAATGAGCAGTTCTTC
v_gene: TRBV7-7
j_gene: TRBJ2-1
d_gene: TRBD2
abundance: NA

CDR3aa: CASSDLAGSYNEQFF
CDR3nt: TGTGCCAGCAGTGACCTAGCAGGCTCCTACAATGAGCAGTTCTTC
v_gene: TRBV6-4
j_gene: TRBJ2-1
d_gene: NA
abundance: few

CDR3aa: CASKAVEATNEKLFF
CDR3nt: TGTGCCAGTAAAGCCGTGGAGGCAACTAATGAAAAACTGTTTTTT
v_gene: TRBV28
j_gene: TRBJ1-4
d_gene: NA
abundance: many

CDR3aa: CATSRGNLRTPGELFF
CDR3nt: TGTGCCACCAGCAGGGGTAACCTAAGAACGCCCGGGGAGCTGTTTTTT
v_gene: TRBV15
j_gene: TRBJ2-2
d_gene: NA
abundance: once

CDR3aa: CVRSFYEQYF
CDR3nt: TGTGTCAGAAGCTTCTACGAGCAGTACTTC
v_gene: TRBV7-5
j_gene: TRBJ2-7
d_gene: NA
abundance: few

CDR3aa: CSVERGPYEAFF
CDR3nt: TGCAGCGTTGAGCGGGGGCCGTATGAAGCTTTCTTT
v_gene: TRBV29-1
j_gene: TRBJ1-1
d_gene: NA
abundance: NA

CDR3aa: CATGQGGTEAFF
CDR3nt: TGTGCCACCGGACAGGGGGGCACTGAAGCTTTCTTT
v_gene: TRBV10-3
j_gene: TRBJ1-1
d_gene: TRBD1
abundance: few